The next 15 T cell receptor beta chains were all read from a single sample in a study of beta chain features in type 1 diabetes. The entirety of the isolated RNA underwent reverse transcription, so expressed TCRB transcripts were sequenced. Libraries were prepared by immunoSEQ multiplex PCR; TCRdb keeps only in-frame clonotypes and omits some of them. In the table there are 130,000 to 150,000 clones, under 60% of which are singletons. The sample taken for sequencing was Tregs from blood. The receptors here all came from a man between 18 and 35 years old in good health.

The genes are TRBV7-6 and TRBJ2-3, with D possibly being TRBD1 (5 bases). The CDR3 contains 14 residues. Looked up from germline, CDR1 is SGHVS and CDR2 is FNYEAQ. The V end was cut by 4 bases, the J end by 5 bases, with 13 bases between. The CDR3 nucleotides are TGTGCCAGCAGCTCACACAGGTTCGGAGATACGCAGTATTTT. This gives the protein CASSSHRFGDTQYF.

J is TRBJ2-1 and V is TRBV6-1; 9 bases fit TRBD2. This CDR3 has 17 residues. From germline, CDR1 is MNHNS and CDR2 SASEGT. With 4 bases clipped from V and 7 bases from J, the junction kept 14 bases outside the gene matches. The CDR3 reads CASSAILAGAGWNEQFF. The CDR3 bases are TGTGCCAGCAGTGCTATTTTAGCGGGAGCAGGGTGGAATGAGCAGTTCTTC.

The CDR3 is CASSLQSWGVIGEQYF. DNA of the CDR3: TGTGCCAGCAGCTTACAGTCCTGGGGGGTCATAGGCGAGCAGTACTTC. The gene calls are TRBV7-9 and TRBJ2-7, with a weak D call TRBD2 (6 bases). V gave up 2 bases and J gave up 6 bases, with 20 bases separating them. Germline-derived CDR1 and CDR2 are SEHNR and FQNEAQ (reference sequence). This CDR3 region has 16 residues.

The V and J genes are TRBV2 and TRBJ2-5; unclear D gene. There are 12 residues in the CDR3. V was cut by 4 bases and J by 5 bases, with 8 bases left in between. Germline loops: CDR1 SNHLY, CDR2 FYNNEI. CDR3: CASSVVEETQYF. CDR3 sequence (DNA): TGTGCCAGCAGTGTTGTGGAGGAGACCCAGTACTTC.

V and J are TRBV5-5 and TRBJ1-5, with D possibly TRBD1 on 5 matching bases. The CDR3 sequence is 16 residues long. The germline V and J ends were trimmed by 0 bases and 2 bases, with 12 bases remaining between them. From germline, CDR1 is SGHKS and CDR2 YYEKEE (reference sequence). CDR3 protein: CASSLGQGGGNQPQHF. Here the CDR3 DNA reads TGTGCCAGCAGCTTGGGTCAGGGAGGGGGCAATCAGCCCCAGCATTTT.

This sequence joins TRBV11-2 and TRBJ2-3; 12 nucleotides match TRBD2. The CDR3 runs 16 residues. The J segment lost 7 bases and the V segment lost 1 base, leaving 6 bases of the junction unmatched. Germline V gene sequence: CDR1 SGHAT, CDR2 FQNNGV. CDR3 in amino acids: CASSLALAGGVYTQYF. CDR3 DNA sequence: TGTGCCAGCAGCTTAGCTCTAGCGGGGGGGGTATATACGCAGTATTTT.

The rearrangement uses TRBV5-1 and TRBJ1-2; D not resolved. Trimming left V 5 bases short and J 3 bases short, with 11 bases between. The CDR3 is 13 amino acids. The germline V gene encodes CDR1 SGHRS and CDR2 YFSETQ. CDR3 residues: CASRLERDYGYTF. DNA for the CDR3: TGCGCCAGCAGACTCGAACGAGACTATGGCTACACCTTC. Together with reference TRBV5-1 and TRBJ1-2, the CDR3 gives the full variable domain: KAGVTQTPRYLIKTRGQQVTLSCSPISGHRSVSWYQQTPGQGLQFLFEYFSETQRNKGNFPGRFSGRQFSNSRSEMNVSTLELGDSALYLCASRLERDYGYTFGSGTRLTVV.

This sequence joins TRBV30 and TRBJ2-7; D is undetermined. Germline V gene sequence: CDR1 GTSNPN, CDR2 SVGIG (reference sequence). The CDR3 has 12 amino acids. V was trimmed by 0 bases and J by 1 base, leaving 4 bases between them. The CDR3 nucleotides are TGTGCCTGGAGTGTCTTATCCTACGAGCAGTACTTC. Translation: CAWSVLSYEQYF.

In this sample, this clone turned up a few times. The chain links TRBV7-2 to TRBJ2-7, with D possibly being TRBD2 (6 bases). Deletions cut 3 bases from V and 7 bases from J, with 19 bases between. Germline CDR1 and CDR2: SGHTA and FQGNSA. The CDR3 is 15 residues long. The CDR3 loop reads CASSFFTGGYGEQYF. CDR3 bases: TGTGCCAGCAGCTTTTTTACAGGAGGGTATGGGGAGCAGTACTTC.

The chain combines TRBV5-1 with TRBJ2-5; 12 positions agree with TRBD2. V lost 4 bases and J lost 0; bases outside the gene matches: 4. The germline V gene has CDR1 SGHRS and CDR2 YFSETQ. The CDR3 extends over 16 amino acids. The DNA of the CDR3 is TGCGCCAGCAGCAGGGGACTAGCGGGCTACCAAGAGACCCAGTACTTC. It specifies CASSRGLAGYQETQYF.

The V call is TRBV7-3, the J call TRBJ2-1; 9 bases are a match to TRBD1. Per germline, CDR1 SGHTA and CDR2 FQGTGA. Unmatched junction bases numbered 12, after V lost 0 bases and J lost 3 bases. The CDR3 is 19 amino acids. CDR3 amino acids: CASSLTYTTGGPNYNEQFF. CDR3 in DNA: TGTGCCAGCAGCTTAACCTATACTACAGGGGGCCCAAACTACAATGAGCAGTTCTTC.

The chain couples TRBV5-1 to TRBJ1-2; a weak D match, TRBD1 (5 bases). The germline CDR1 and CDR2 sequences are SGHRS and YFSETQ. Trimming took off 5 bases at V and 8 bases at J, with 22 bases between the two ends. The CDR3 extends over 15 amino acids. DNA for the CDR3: TGCGCCAGCAGACCCCAAGGGTCCGGGGGATGGGGCTACACCTTC. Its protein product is CASRPQGSGGWGYTF. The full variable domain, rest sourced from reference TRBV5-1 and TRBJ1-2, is KAGVTQTPRYLIKTRGQQVTLSCSPISGHRSVSWYQQTPGQGLQFLFEYFSETQRNKGNFPGRFSGRQFSNSRSEMNVSTLELGDSALYLCASRPQGSGGWGYTFGSGTRLTVV.

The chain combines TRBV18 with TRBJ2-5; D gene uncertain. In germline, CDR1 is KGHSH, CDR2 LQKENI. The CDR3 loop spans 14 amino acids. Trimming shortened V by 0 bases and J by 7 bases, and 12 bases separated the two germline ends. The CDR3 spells CASSPPLNRGTQYF. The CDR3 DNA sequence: TGTGCCAGCTCACCACCGTTGAATAGAGGGACCCAGTACTTC.

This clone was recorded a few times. The DNA of the CDR3 is TGCGCCAGCAGTCGTCGGACCGGGGAGCTGTTTTTT. Protein: CASSRRTGELFF. J is TRBJ2-2 and V is TRBV23-1; D is uncertain. TRBV23-1 qualifies as an ORF whose function is uncertain. This CDR3 comprises 12 residues. V was pared by 4 bases and J by 5 bases, with 5 bases between.

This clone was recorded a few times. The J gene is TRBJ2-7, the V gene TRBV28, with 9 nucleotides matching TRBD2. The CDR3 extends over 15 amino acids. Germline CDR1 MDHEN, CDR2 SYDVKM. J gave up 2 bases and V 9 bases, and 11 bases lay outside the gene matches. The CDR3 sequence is CASRYSGGFTYEQYF. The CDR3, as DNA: TGTGCCAGTAGATACAGCGGGGGGTTCACCTACGAGCAGTACTTC.